This is a list of T cell receptor beta chains from one sample in a study of T cell responses to AZD1222 COVID-19 vaccine. TCRdb keeps only in-frame clones here, not all; method: immunoSEQ multiplex PCR. This sample yields 110,000 to 150,000 clones, of which about 90% are seen a single time; about 2.1% belongs to the top ten. Here the sequenced sample was peripheral blood, taken on day 0 of AZD1222 vaccination. Receptors originate from an adult in good health. Each CDR3 is given with its conserved first and last residue. The D gene is left open where the match is weak. Only part of the rows carry a size: once, few, many, or a class if the clone is expanded.

D: TRBD1
size: once
V: TRBV5-1
J: TRBJ2-7
CDR3: CASRPGQGPYEQYF
DNA: TGCGCCAGCAGGCCTGGACAGGGTCCCTACGAGCAGTACTTC

D: TRBD1
size: -
V: TRBV9
J: TRBJ1-4
CDR3: CASSPRTGTNEKLFF
DNA: TGTGCCAGCAGCCCGCGGACAGGGACTAATGAAAAACTGTTTTTT

D: -
size: few
V: TRBV6-1
J: TRBJ1-4
CDR3: CASSEVIGPVKLFF
DNA: TGTGCCAGCAGTGAAGTGATAGGGCCGGTAAAACTGTTTTTT

D: TRBD1
size: -
V: TRBV20-1
J: TRBJ1-5
CDR3: CSASRQGGNQPQHF
DNA: TGCAGTGCTAGTAGACAGGGGGGCAATCAGCCCCAGCATTTT

D: -
size: few
V: TRBV25-1
J: TRBJ1-6
CDR3: CASSPSGPNYNSPLHF
DNA: TGTGCCAGCAGTCCCTCGGGACCGAACTATAATTCACCCCTCCACTTT

D: -
size: -
V: TRBV18
J: TRBJ1-4
CDR3: CASSPGQPLVGLLFF
DNA: TGTGCCAGCTCACCAGGCCAGCCTTTGGTCGGATTACTGTTTTTT

D: -
size: -
V: TRBV12-5
J: TRBJ2-3
CDR3: CASGFGAEADTQYF
DNA: TGTGCTAGTGGTTTCGGAGCCGAGGCAGATACGCAGTATTTT

D: -
size: -
V: TRBV6-1
J: TRBJ2-5
CDR3: CASSDPTETQYF
DNA: TGTGCCAGCAGTGACCCTACTGAGACCCAGTACTTC

D: TRBD1
size: -
V: TRBV5-1
J: TRBJ2-7
CDR3: CASSPIRGPSYEQYF
DNA: TGCGCCAGCAGCCCCATCAGGGGGCCTTCCTACGAGCAGTACTTC

D: -
size: -
V: TRBV9
J: TRBJ2-7
CDR3: CASSVDDSAYEQYF
DNA: TGTGCCAGCAGCGTAGATGACAGTGCCTACGAGCAGTACTTC

D: -
size: -
V: TRBV19
J: TRBJ1-5
CDR3: CASNLGQYNQPQHF
DNA: TGTGCCAGTAACCTGGGACAATACAATCAGCCCCAGCATTTT

D: -
size: -
V: TRBV5-1
J: TRBJ2-3
CDR3: CASSSTKHGSTDTQYF
DNA: TGCGCCAGCAGCTCAACAAAACACGGGAGCACAGATACGCAGTATTTT

D: -
size: -
V: TRBV29-1
J: TRBJ2-7
CDR3: CSVVAESYEQYF
DNA: TGCAGCGTTGTCGCGGAAAGCTACGAGCAGTACTTC

D: -
size: -
V: TRBV19
J: TRBJ2-3
CDR3: CAKQDRSSDTQYF
DNA: TGTGCCAAACAGGACAGATCCTCAGATACGCAGTATTTT

D: -
size: few
V: TRBV6-5
J: TRBJ1-1
CDR3: CASSLQGGDTEAFF
DNA: TGTGCCAGCAGTTTACAGGGAGGTGACACTGAAGCTTTCTTT

D: -
size: -
V: TRBV24-1
J: TRBJ1-5
CDR3: CATSEGGWQPQHF
DNA: TGTGCCACCAGTGAGGGAGGGTGGCAGCCCCAGCATTTT

D: TRBD2
size: -
V: TRBV11-2
J: TRBJ2-1
CDR3: CASSASRGLAGVEQFF
DNA: TGTGCCAGCAGCGCCTCGCGGGGACTAGCGGGGGTCGAGCAGTTCTTC

D: -
size: -
V: TRBV6-2/TRBV6-3
J: TRBJ1-4
CDR3: CASSYSSQGEKLFF
DNA: TGTGCCAGCAGTTACTCCAGTCAAGGGGAAAAACTGTTTTTT

D: -
size: -
V: TRBV2
J: TRBJ2-3
CDR3: CASMGASDTQYF
DNA: TGTGCCAGCATGGGGGCCTCAGATACGCAGTATTTT

D: TRBD1
size: -
V: TRBV19
J: TRBJ2-7
CDR3: CASSADRGNYEQYF
DNA: TGTGCCAGTAGTGCTGACAGGGGAAACTACGAGCAGTACTTC

D: -
size: -
V: TRBV7-2
J: TRBJ2-7
CDR3: CASSLAQTHGSYEQYF
DNA: TGTGCCAGCAGCTTAGCGCAGACACACGGCTCCTACGAGCAGTACTTC

D: -
size: -
V: TRBV7-8
J: TRBJ2-5
CDR3: CASSRLMGAWETQYF
DNA: TGTGCCAGCAGCCGGCTTATGGGGGCCTGGGAGACCCAGTACTTC

D: TRBD1
size: once
V: TRBV5-1
J: TRBJ2-2
CDR3: CASSRQGATGELFF
DNA: TGCGCCAGCAGCCGACAGGGGGCCACCGGGGAGCTGTTTTTT

D: -
size: once
V: TRBV6-2/TRBV6-3
J: TRBJ1-1
CDR3: CASSYPRTATNTEAFF
DNA: TGTGCCAGCAGTTACCCTAGGACAGCAACGAACACTGAAGCTTTCTTT

D: TRBD2
size: -
V: TRBV2
J: TRBJ2-3
CDR3: CASSLAGTGDTQYF
DNA: TGTGCCAGCAGTCTAGCGGGGACTGGGGATACGCAGTATTTT

D: TRBD2
size: -
V: TRBV27
J: TRBJ2-4
CDR3: CASNPAAGRAKNIQYF
DNA: TGTGCCAGCAACCCCGCCGCCGGGAGGGCCAAAAACATTCAGTACTTC

D: TRBD1
size: -
V: TRBV12-3/TRBV12-4
J: TRBJ1-1
CDR3: CASSPTGYEAFF
DNA: TGTGCCAGCAGTCCGACAGGGTATGAAGCTTTCTTT

D: -
size: few
V: TRBV18
J: TRBJ1-4
CDR3: CASSQRTRSTNEKLFF
DNA: TGTGCCAGCTCACAACGGACAAGATCAACTAATGAAAAACTGTTTTTT

D: -
size: -
V: TRBV7-9
J: TRBJ1-5
CDR3: CASSRQGNQPQHF
DNA: TGTGCCAGCAGCCGACAGGGCAATCAGCCCCAGCATTTT

D: -
size: -
V: TRBV6-4
J: TRBJ2-1
CDR3: CASSEEAADPNEQFF
DNA: TGTGCCAGCAGTGAAGAGGCGGCGGACCCCAATGAGCAGTTCTTC

D: -
size: -
V: TRBV5-1
J: TRBJ2-3
CDR3: CASSLFGTDTQYF
DNA: TGCGCCAGCAGCTTGTTCGGCACAGATACGCAGTATTTT

D: TRBD2
size: -
V: TRBV6-6
J: TRBJ2-5
CDR3: CATRSGGIQETQYF
DNA: TGTGCCACCCGCTCCGGGGGGATACAAGAGACCCAGTACTTC

D: -
size: -
V: TRBV7-8
J: TRBJ1-1
CDR3: CASSLAPNTEAFF
DNA: TGTGCCAGCAGCTTAGCCCCAAACACTGAAGCTTTCTTT

D: -
size: -
V: TRBV6-6
J: TRBJ2-7
CDR3: CASSRLPQSSSYEQYF
DNA: TGTGCCAGCAGTCGATTACCTCAGTCGAGCTCCTACGAGCAGTACTTC

D: -
size: -
V: TRBV18
J: TRBJ2-7
CDR3: CASSPGEGGSYEQYF
DNA: TGTGCCAGCTCACCCGGAGAGGGAGGCTCCTACGAGCAGTACTTC

D: -
size: -
V: TRBV5-5
J: TRBJ1-6
CDR3: CASSLDWARNSPLHF
DNA: TGTGCCAGCAGCTTGGATTGGGCGAGGAATTCACCCCTCCACTTT

D: TRBD1
size: -
V: TRBV5-6
J: TRBJ2-7
CDR3: CASSPLGTAVYEQYF
DNA: TGTGCCAGCAGCCCGTTAGGGACAGCGGTTTACGAGCAGTACTTC

D: TRBD2
size: -
V: TRBV5-4
J: TRBJ2-1
CDR3: CASSSRSSGSYNEQFF
DNA: TGTGCCAGCAGTTCCCGCTCTAGCGGCTCCTACAATGAGCAGTTCTTC

D: -
size: -
V: TRBV4-3
J: TRBJ2-2
CDR3: CASSTYGTANTGELFF
DNA: TGCGCCAGCAGCACCTACGGAACGGCGAACACCGGGGAGCTGTTTTTT

D: -
size: -
V: TRBV5-1
J: TRBJ2-1
CDR3: CASSEGRPENEQFF
DNA: TGCGCCAGCAGCGAGGGTCGCCCGGAAAATGAGCAGTTCTTC

D: -
size: -
V: TRBV10-1
J: TRBJ1-2
CDR3: CARDAGEGYGYTF
DNA: TGCGCCAGGGACGCGGGGGAGGGGTATGGCTACACCTTC

D: -
size: -
V: TRBV12-3/TRBV12-4
J: TRBJ1-2
CDR3: CASSLVANYGYTF
DNA: TGTGCCAGCAGTTTAGTCGCTAACTATGGCTACACCTTC

D: -
size: -
V: TRBV6-5
J: TRBJ1-4
CDR3: CASSYTKGKLFF
DNA: TGTGCCAGCAGTTACACCAAAGGAAAACTGTTTTTT

D: -
size: -
V: TRBV14
J: TRBJ2-1
CDR3: CASSPHSSYNEQFF
DNA: TGTGCCAGCAGCCCTCATAGCTCCTACAATGAGCAGTTCTTC

D: -
size: -
V: TRBV18
J: TRBJ1-5
CDR3: CASSPGNNQPQHF
DNA: TGTGCCAGCTCACCAGGGAACAATCAGCCCCAGCATTTT

D: TRBD1
size: -
V: TRBV6-5
J: TRBJ2-7
CDR3: CASSSPQTGFEQYF
DNA: TGTGCCAGCAGTTCGCCTCAGACAGGGTTCGAGCAGTACTTC

D: -
size: -
V: TRBV30
J: TRBJ1-1
CDR3: CAWSVLGNTEAFF
DNA: TGTGCCTGGAGTGTACTTGGCAACACTGAAGCTTTCTTT